This T cell receptor (beta chain) was sequenced for a study of T-cell reconstitution after alpha-beta-depleted transplantation in children. Study-level results: Hyperexpanded clones declined; after one year, newly produced T cells mostly supplied diversity. Recipient T cells and thymic progenitors that survived gave rise to the high TCRbeta diversity observed at day 60 in some patients. After transplant, at about two months, alpha-beta T cells were reportedly derived from several hundred expanded graft clones.

During its preparation, the TCRbeta library received unique molecular identifiers. TCRdb fed the PCR reads into MiXCR, producing one record per CDR3 protein. Of around 600,000 distinct CDR3 sequences in the sample, roughly 23% were seen once. With V trimmed by 6 bases and J by 1 base, 5 bases remained unmatched. The CDR3 is 14 amino acids. CDR1 is MDHEN and CDR2 is SYDVKM in the germline V gene. With regard to this clonotype: Antigen unknown.

The sample here was PBMCs, mostly from graft donor cells, taken 360 days after TCRalphabeta/CD19-depleted stem cell transplant. The chain employs TRBV28 and TRBJ1-2; 7 nucleotides agree with TRBD1. This receptor was taken from a boy under three years old who had a stem cell transplant for acute myeloid leukemia, so the T cells may come from the graft donor. CDR3 in amino acids: CASREGQINYGYTF. The CDR3 DNA reads as TGTGCCAGCAGGGAGGGACAGATTAACTATGGCTACACCTTC.